Shown below are 9 T cell receptor beta chains from a single sample sequenced in a study of early T cells in non-severe SARS-CoV-2 infection. One entry per CDR3 protein, called by TCRdb with MiXCR from the 5' RACE reads. The sample lists about 52,000 distinct CDR3 sequences, roughly 11% occurring once. The sequencing input was whole blood. Receptor source: an adult who was a healthcare worker with PCR-confirmed SARS-CoV-2 infection or an uninfected control (not recorded which).

This clonotype was seen only a few times. The chain carries TRBV28 and TRBJ1-4, with no clear D. The V and J ends lost 5 bases and 8 bases respectively, with 9 bases between them. Germline V gives CDR1 MDHEN, CDR2 SYDVKM. This CDR3 contains 12 residues. The CDR3 coding sequence is TGTGCCAGCAGTCACGGTGGGGAAAAACTGTTTTTT. Translation: CASSHGGEKLFF.

At least ten counts were recorded for this clonotype. The V call is TRBV5-4, the J call TRBJ2-7; tentative D call: TRBD1 (6 bases). The CDR3 loop spans 13 amino acids. CDR1 SGHNT and CDR2 YYREEE come from the germline V gene (reference sequence). V was shortened by 3 bases and J by 3 bases, with 10 bases between the two germline ends. Written as DNA, the CDR3 is TGTGCCAGCAGCTCGGGACAAATCTACGAGCAGTACTTC. Residues: CASSSGQIYEQYF.

Ten or more counts support this clonotype. V and J are TRBV3-1 and TRBJ1-1; 9 bases are a match to TRBD1. The CDR3 runs 14 residues. Germline-derived CDR1 and CDR2 are LGHDT and YNNKEL (reference sequence). V was clipped by 7 bases and J by 1 base; unmatched bases: 4. CDR3 sequence: CASTEQGANTEAFF. In DNA form, the CDR3 reads TGTGCCAGCACCGAACAGGGGGCGAACACTGAAGCTTTCTTT.

This clonotype has more than one count but fewer than ten. V usage is TRBV6-1 and J usage is TRBJ2-7, with 7 bases identical to TRBD1. The J segment lost 3 bases and the V segment lost 4 bases, leaving 6 bases of the junction unmatched. The CDR3 totals 14 residues. Germline CDR1 MNHNS, CDR2 SASEGT. The chain's CDR3 is CASSGRGQNYEQYF. CDR3 nucleotide sequence: TGTGCCAGCAGTGGTAGGGGACAGAACTACGAGCAGTACTTC.

This clonotype was observed many times. The gene calls are TRBV3-1 and TRBJ2-2, with a weak D call TRBD1 (6 bases). V shed 4 bases and J shed 2 bases, with 11 bases lying between them. The CDR3 contains 15 residues. The germline V gene has CDR1 LGHDT and CDR2 YNNKEL (reference sequence). DNA for the CDR3: TGTGCCAGCAGCCCAAGCAGGGGAAACACCGGGGAGCTGTTTTTT. It encodes CASSPSRGNTGELFF.

In this sample, this clonotype turned up many times. CDR3 in amino acids: CASARGDYNEQFF. DNA for the CDR3: TGTGCTAGTGCTCGGGGAGACTACAATGAGCAGTTCTTC. The chain combines TRBV12-5 with TRBJ2-1; maybe TRBD2 (5 bases). Germline values: CDR1 LGHNT, CDR2 FRNRAP. Trimming took off 7 bases at V and 3 bases at J, with 10 bases between the two ends. The CDR3 runs to 13 residues. Based on the CDR3 plus reference TRBV12-5 and TRBJ2-1, the full variable domain is DARVTQTPRHKVTEMGQEVTMRCQPILGHNTVFWYRQTMMQGLELLAYFRNRAPLDDSGMPKDRFSAEMPDATLATLKIQPSEPRDSAVYFCASARGDYNEQFFGPGTRLTVL.

There are a few counts of this clonotype. The V gene is TRBV10-3, the J gene TRBJ2-5; D gene uncertain. Germline CDR1 reads ENHRY; CDR2 reads SYGVKD. With 2 bases removed from V and 5 bases from J, the gap between germline ends came to 6 bases. The CDR3 runs 12 residues. This CDR3 reads CAISEGVETQYF. CDR3 nucleotide sequence: TGTGCCATCAGTGAGGGGGTCGAGACCCAGTACTTC.

The CDR3 sequence is CATSDPRSGRADTQYF. Here the CDR3 DNA reads TGTGCCACCAGTGACCCTCGCAGCGGGAGGGCAGATACGCAGTATTTT. This chain links TRBV24-1 with TRBJ2-3; 10 bases agree with TRBD2. The junction had 7 bases not matched to a gene; V was cut back by 4 bases and J by 4 bases. The CDR3 sequence is 16 residues long. The V gene's germline CDR1 is KGHDR and CDR2 SFDVKD.

This clonotype was seen a handful of times. The rearrangement uses TRBV20-1 and TRBJ2-1; TRBD2 matches at 7 bases. Germline V gene lookup returns CDR1 DFQATT and CDR2 SNEGSKA (reference sequence). This CDR3 spans 14 amino acids. J was trimmed by 3 bases and V by 4 bases; bases with no gene match: 6. CDR3 in DNA: TGCAGTGCTATGGGGGGGAGCGGCTACAATGAGCAGTTCTTC. It encodes CSAMGGSGYNEQFF.